One and the same sample provided the 25 T cell receptor beta chains below, sequenced in a study of identical twins. TCRdb reanalysed the 5' RACE reads using MiXCR and keeps one entry per CDR3 protein. Of 650,000 to 800,000 distinct CDR3 sequences listed, 8.6% are singletons. The same data also went into a second study, on yellow fever vaccine responses in identical twins.

Sequenced input: PBMCs. The receptors come from a woman aged 18-35 years in good health.

The sample holds many counts of this clonotype. The chain has TRBV6-2 or TRBV6-3 and TRBJ2-7, with 7 bases lining up with TRBD1. Germline V gene lookup returns CDR1 MNHEY and CDR2 SVGEGT. V lost 2 bases, J lost 12 bases, and 4 bases stayed unmatched. CDR3 length: 11 amino acids. The CDR3 region has the DNA TGTGCCAGCAGTTACGTGGACAGGATGTACTTC. It translates to CASSYVDRMYF.

This clonotype has just a few counts. This chain uses TRBV20-1 with TRBJ2-2; 10 bases match TRBD2. V shed 7 bases and J 1 base; nucleotides not matched to a gene: 6. CDR1 is DFQATT and CDR2 is SNEGSKA in the germline V gene (reference sequence). The CDR3 sequence is 15 residues long. CDR3 DNA: TGCAGTGTCCCGGGACTAGCGTTGAACACCGGGGAGCTGTTTTTT. Its protein is CSVPGLALNTGELFF.

This clonotype was seen only a few times. This chain joins TRBV7-2 and TRBJ2-2; D is undetermined. The V gene's germline CDR1 is SGHTA and CDR2 FQGNSA. The CDR3 runs to 12 residues. Between the trimmed V and J ends, which lost 3 bases and 11 bases, there was a span of 10 bases. CDR3 region: CASSLRPQELFF. DNA of the CDR3: TGTGCCAGCAGCTTGAGGCCGCAAGAGCTGTTTTTT.

Note on this clonotype: This may be a read error: a much more frequent sequence differs by one nucleotide. V gene TRBV2 combines with J gene TRBJ2-7, with TRBD2 as a possible D gene (5 bases). The germline V gene has CDR1 SNHLY and CDR2 FYNNEI. The CDR3 spans 17 residues. CDR3 protein: CAISWSSPVGSSYEQYF. Written as DNA, the CDR3 is TGTGCCATCAGTTGGTCTTCTCCGGTGGGGAGCTCCTACGAGCAGTACTTC.

In its sample, this clonotype was seen a few times. The chain employs TRBV6-2 or TRBV6-3 and TRBJ2-1; the match to TRBD1 covers 7 bases. CDR3 length: 16 residues. Germline CDR1 and CDR2: MNHEY and SVGEGT. Unmatched junction bases numbered 10, after V lost 2 bases and J lost 6 bases. CDR3 DNA: TGTGCCAGCAGTTACGGGTCCAGGGGGATTGGCAATGAGCAGTTCTTC. Amino acids: CASSYGSRGIGNEQFF.

The sample holds many counts of this clonotype. The rearrangement links TRBV12-3 or TRBV12-4 to TRBJ2-7; D may be TRBD1 (5 bases). The CDR3 totals 12 residues. Trimming took off 5 bases at V and 9 bases at J, with 14 bases between the two ends. CDR3 amino acids: CASSPLGQAQYF. CDR3 in DNA: TGTGCCAGCAGTCCCTTGGGGCAGGCGCAGTACTTC.

This clonotype was counted only a few times. The chain recombines TRBV4-1 with TRBJ2-1; D gene uncertain. Germline V CDR1 and CDR2: MGHRA, YSYEKL. Trimming pared 0 bases from V and 5 bases from J, leaving 8 bases between. The CDR3 covers 14 residues. The CDR3 loop is CASSQEGQHNEQFF. The CDR3 DNA sequence: TGCGCCAGCAGCCAAGAAGGCCAGCACAATGAGCAGTTCTTC.

V gene TRBV12-1 combines with J gene TRBJ1-2; the D call of TRBD1 is as the table states it, not checked on the DNA. TRBV12-1 has pseudogene status. The length of the CDR3 is 14 residues. As DNA, the CDR3 is TGTGCCAGCAGCCCTGCGGGGGCCGGGCATGGCTACACCTTC. It codes for CASSPAGAGHGYTF.

The chain employs TRBV25-1 and TRBJ2-1; 7 bases agree with TRBD1. This CDR3 is 15 amino acids long. Germline-derived CDR1 and CDR2 are MGHDK and SYGVNS. With V trimmed by 2 bases and J by 2 bases, 3 bases remained unmatched. Written as DNA, the CDR3 is TGTGCCAGCAGTGAACCGGGACAGCCCTACAATGAGCAGTTCTTC. Its translation: CASSEPGQPYNEQFF.

The V gene is TRBV5-6, the J gene TRBJ2-5; 9 bases agree with TRBD2. This CDR3 has 13 amino acids. The germline V gene has CDR1 SGHDT and CDR2 YYEEEE. The junction had 2 bases not matched to a gene; V was cut back by 4 bases and J by 4 bases. CDR3 nucleotide sequence: TGTGCCAGCAGCGGGACTAGCAGAGAGACCCAGTACTTC. Its translation: CASSGTSRETQYF.

The chain employs TRBV27 and TRBJ2-6, with D possibly being TRBD2 (6 bases). CDR3 length: 17 amino acids. Germline CDR1 is MNHEY and CDR2 is SMNVEV (reference sequence). V was shortened by 6 bases and J by 4 bases, with 19 bases between the two germline ends. The CDR3 coding sequence is TGTGCCAGCAGCCGACCTGGAGGGGCGGGCGGGGCCAACGTCCTGACTTTC. Its translation: CASSRPGGAGGANVLTF.

This chain uses TRBV2 with TRBJ2-7; D unclear. This CDR3 comprises 11 residues. Trimming removed 7 bases from V and 0 bases from J, with 4 bases in between. CDR1 is SNHLY and CDR2 is FYNNEI in the germline V gene. The CDR3, as DNA: TGTGCCAGCATAATCTCCTACGAGCAGTACTTC. This sequence encodes CASIISYEQYF.

The chain uses TRBV24-1 and TRBJ2-1; D gene uncertain. Germline-derived CDR1 and CDR2 are KGHDR and SFDVKD. This CDR3 has 16 residues. V gave up 6 bases and J gave up 4 bases, with 18 bases separating them. The CDR3 region is CATSSTRLLFYNEQFF. The CDR3 nucleotides are TGTGCCACCAGTTCGACGCGGCTACTTTTTTACAATGAGCAGTTCTTC.

This clonotype was recorded a few times. The gene calls are TRBV12-3 or TRBV12-4 and TRBJ2-3; unclear D gene. This CDR3 region has 15 residues. V was pared by 6 bases and J by 2 bases, with 15 bases between. As DNA, the CDR3 is TGTGCCAGCAGCCCTCACAGCCAGAACACAGATACGCAGTATTTT. Its translation: CASSPHSQNTDTQYF.

The chain links TRBV7-2 to TRBJ1-2; D may be TRBD1 (5 bases). The V and J ends lost 2 bases and 8 bases respectively, with 15 bases between them. Germline V gives CDR1 SGHTA, CDR2 FQGNSA. The CDR3 extends over 14 amino acids. The CDR3 sequence: CASSLTGGSWGYTF. In nucleotides, the CDR3 is TGTGCCAGCAGCTTAACGGGGGGGTCGTGGGGCTACACCTTC.

This clonotype was seen only a few times. This rearrangement joins TRBV3-1 to TRBJ1-1; TRBD1 might be the D (5 bases). The germline V gene encodes CDR1 LGHDT and CDR2 YNNKEL (reference sequence). This CDR3 is 14 amino acids long. The V gene lost 0 bases and the J gene lost 8 bases, with 13 bases spanning the gap. The CDR3 DNA sequence: TGTGCCAGCAGCCAAGAAGGTCAGGGCATAGAAGCTTTCTTT. This translates into CASSQEGQGIEAFF.

The J gene is TRBJ1-1, the V gene TRBV7-3; no clear D gene. Germline V gene data show CDR1 as SGHTA and CDR2 as FQGTGA. Trimming stripped 0 bases from V and 5 bases from J, with 13 bases between. The CDR3 spans 15 residues. CDR3 loop: CASSLTRARRTEAFF. The CDR3, as DNA: TGTGCCAGCAGCTTAACCCGGGCCCGAAGGACTGAAGCTTTCTTT.

This clonotype was counted a few times. The chain links TRBV24-1 to TRBJ2-5; 7 bases fit TRBD1. This CDR3 is built from 16 residues. Trimming took 3 bases from V and 5 from J; bases not matched to a gene: 11. Germline CDR1 is KGHDR and CDR2 is SFDVKD. The CDR3 sequence: CATSDQRGQGIETQYF. The CDR3 nucleotides read TGTGCCACCAGTGATCAAAGGGGGCAGGGGATCGAGACCCAGTACTTC.

The J gene is TRBJ2-3, the V gene TRBV7-8; 9 bases agree with TRBD2. Germline-derived CDR1 and CDR2 are SGHVS and FQNEAQ. The CDR3 is made up of 16 amino acids. The V segment lost 5 bases and the J segment 4 bases; nucleotides outside the gene matches: 10. CDR3 nucleotide sequence: TGTGCCAGCAGCACCCGCCCCGGGACTAGCTCAGATACGCAGTATTTT. Translation gives CASSTRPGTSSDTQYF.

At least ten counts were recorded for this clonotype. The gene calls are TRBV7-9 and TRBJ2-7; 7 nucleotides match TRBD2. This CDR3 is built from 15 residues. V was clipped by 5 bases and J by 5 bases; unmatched bases: 12. Germline CDR1 and CDR2: SEHNR and FQNEAQ (reference sequence). CDR3 loop: CASSKGSREINEQYF. As DNA, the CDR3 is TGTGCCAGCAGCAAGGGGTCGCGGGAGATCAACGAGCAGTACTTC. Complete variable domain (other parts from reference TRBV7-9 and TRBJ2-7): DTGVSQNPRHKITKRGQNVTFRCDPISEHNRLYWYRQTLGQGPEFLTYFQNEAQLEKSRLLSDRFSAERPKGSFSTLEIQRTEQGDSAMYLCASSKGSREINEQYFGPGTRLTVT.

This clonotype was counted many times. This sequence joins TRBV20-1 and TRBJ2-7; a possible D gene is TRBD2 (6 bases). Germline V gives CDR1 DFQATT, CDR2 SNEGSKA (reference sequence). V dropped 1 base and J dropped 2 bases, with 6 bases sitting between them. The CDR3 consists of 12 residues. CDR3 residues: CSARGGAYEQYF. CDR3 nucleotides: TGCAGTGCTAGAGGGGGGGCCTACGAGCAGTACTTC.

V and J are TRBV24-1 and TRBJ2-3, with 7 bases that match TRBD1. V lost 4 bases, J lost 4 bases, and 16 bases stayed unmatched. The CDR3 covers 18 residues. Germline V lookup: CDR1 KGHDR, CDR2 SFDVKD. In nucleotides, the CDR3 is TGTGCCACCAGTGACCCAGACCCTTCCAGGGGGAGCGCAGATACGCAGTATTTT. Its protein product is CATSDPDPSRGSADTQYF.

This chain uses TRBV27 with TRBJ2-7; D not certain. The CDR3 is 14 amino acids. The V and J ends lost 7 bases and 4 bases respectively, with 17 bases between them. Germline-derived CDR1 and CDR2 are MNHEY and SMNVEV (reference sequence). The CDR3 is CASKVSRPLYEQYF. The CDR3 DNA sequence: TGTGCCAGCAAGGTGTCAAGGCCCTTATACGAGCAGTACTTC.

V usage is TRBV28 and J usage is TRBJ2-3; 10 bases are a match to TRBD2. This CDR3 region has 16 residues. In germline, CDR1 is MDHEN, CDR2 SYDVKM. The V gene end was trimmed by 3 bases and the J gene end by 5 bases; junction bases not matched to a gene: 8. The CDR3 loop reads CASSLQAGGPVDTQYF. CDR3 sequence (DNA): TGTGCCAGCAGTTTGCAAGCGGGAGGGCCAGTAGATACGCAGTATTTT.

This clonotype was observed a handful of times. This chain links TRBV5-1 with TRBJ2-7, with D possibly being TRBD1 (5 bases). Trimming removed 0 bases at V and 4 bases at J, with 11 bases between. CDR3 length equals 14 residues. Germline lookup yields CDR1 SGHRS and CDR2 YFSETQ. The CDR3 nucleotides read TGCGCCAGCAGCTTGGAGGGGAAGCGATACGAGCAGTACTTC. This translates into CASSLEGKRYEQYF. Full variable domain (missing parts from reference TRBV5-1 and TRBJ2-7): KAGVTQTPRYLIKTRGQQVTLSCSPISGHRSVSWYQQTPGQGLQFLFEYFSETQRNKGNFPGRFSGRQFSNSRSEMNVSTLELGDSALYLCASSLEGKRYEQYFGPGTRLTVT.